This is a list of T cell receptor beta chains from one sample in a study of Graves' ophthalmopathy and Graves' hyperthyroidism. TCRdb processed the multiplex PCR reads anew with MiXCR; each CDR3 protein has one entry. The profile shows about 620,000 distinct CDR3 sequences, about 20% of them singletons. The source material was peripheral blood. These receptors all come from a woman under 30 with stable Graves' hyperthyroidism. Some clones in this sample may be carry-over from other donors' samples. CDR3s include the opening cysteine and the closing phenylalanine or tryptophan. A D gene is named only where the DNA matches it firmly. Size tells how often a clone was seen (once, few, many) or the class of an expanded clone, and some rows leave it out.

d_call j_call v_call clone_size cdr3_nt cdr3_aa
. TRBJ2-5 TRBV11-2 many TGTGCCAGCAGCTTAGACCATCACAGGTTCCAAGAGACCCAGTACTTC CASSLDHHRFQETQYF
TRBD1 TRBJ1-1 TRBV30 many TGTGCCTGGAGTGTACAGGGGTTTGAAGCTTTCTTT CAWSVQGFEAFF
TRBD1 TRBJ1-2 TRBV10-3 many TGTGCCACCACCCACCGGACAGGGGACTATGGCTACACCTTC CATTHRTGDYGYTF
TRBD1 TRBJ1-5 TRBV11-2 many TGTGCCAGCAGCTTAACAGGGGCGGGTCAGCCCCAGCATTTT CASSLTGAGQPQHF
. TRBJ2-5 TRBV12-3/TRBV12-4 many TGTGCCAGCAAGGGGGGGAGCCAAGAGACCCAGTACTTC CASKGGSQETQYF
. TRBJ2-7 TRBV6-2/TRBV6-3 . TGTGCCAGCAAAAGGACGGGGCCCTACGTCGAGCAGTACTTC CASKRTGPYVEQYF
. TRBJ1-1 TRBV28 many TGTGCCAGCAGTTTATCCGGGGGGGTAGGGACTGAAGCTTTCTTT CASSLSGGVGTEAFF
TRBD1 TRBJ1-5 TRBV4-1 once TGCGCCAGCAGCCAAGGAAATACGGACAGGGCTCAGCCCCAGCATTTT CASSQGNTDRAQPQHF
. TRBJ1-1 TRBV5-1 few TGCGCCAGCAGCTTGGTCGGGTCTCCACCCGATGAAGCTTTCTTT CASSLVGSPPDEAFF
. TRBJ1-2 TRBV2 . TGTGCCAGCAAGGAGGAGAACTATGGCTACACCTTC CASKEENYGYTF
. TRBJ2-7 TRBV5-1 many TGCGCCAGCAGCTTGGCCTTTTACAGGGATTACGAGCAGTACTTC CASSLAFYRDYEQYF
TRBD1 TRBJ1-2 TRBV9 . TGTGCCAGCAGCGTAGCGGGGACAGGGGGCGCAGGCAACGGCTATGGCTACACCTTC CASSVAGTGGAGNGYGYTF
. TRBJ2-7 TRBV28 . TGTGCCAGCAATCCCCTAGACAGTGGAAGCTCCTACGAGCAGTACTTC CASNPLDSGSSYEQYF
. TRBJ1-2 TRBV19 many TGTGCCAGTAGCCAACCCCCTGGGCAAACTAACAGTTATGGCTACACCTTC CASSQPPGQTNSYGYTF
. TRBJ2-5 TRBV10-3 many TGTGCCATCAGTGAAGGACAGACGTACCAAGAGACCCAGTACTTC CAISEGQTYQETQYF
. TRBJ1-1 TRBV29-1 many TGCAGCGTTGACTTGCGACGGCCTGAAGCTTTCTTT CSVDLRRPEAFF
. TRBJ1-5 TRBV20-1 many TGCAGTGCTAGAGACTACGGGATTTATCAGCCCCAGCATTTT CSARDYGIYQPQHF
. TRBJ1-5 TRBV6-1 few TGTGCCAGCAAGCTTTGGACCAGGGGTCAGCCCCAGCATTTT CASKLWTRGQPQHF
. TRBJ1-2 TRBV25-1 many TGTGCCAGCAGTGGTATACAGGGCTACACCTTC CASSGIQGYTF
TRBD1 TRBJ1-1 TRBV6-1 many TGTGCCAGCACCAAAGGGGAGGGGGCCACTGAAGCTTTCTTT CASTKGEGATEAFF
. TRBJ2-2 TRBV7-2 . TGTGCCAGCAGCTTTCAGGCGTACACCGGGGAGCTGTTTTTT CASSFQAYTGELFF
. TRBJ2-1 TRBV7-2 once TGTGCCAGCAGCAACAGGGTAAGGAGCGCCTACAATGAGCAGTTCTTC CASSNRVRSAYNEQFF
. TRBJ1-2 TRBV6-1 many TGTGCCAGCAGTGAATACAGGGAATGGTATGGCTACACCTTC CASSEYREWYGYTF
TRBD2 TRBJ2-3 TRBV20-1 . TGCAGTGCGAGGACTAGCTTTAGCACAGATACGCAGTATTTT CSARTSFSTDTQYF
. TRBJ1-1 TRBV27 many TGTGCCAGCAGTTTCTACAGGGCCAGAAACACTGAAGCTTTCTTT CASSFYRARNTEAFF
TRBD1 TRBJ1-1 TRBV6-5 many TGTGCCAGCAGGCCCCTGTTAGGGGGCTACACTGAAGCTTTCTTT CASRPLLGGYTEAFF
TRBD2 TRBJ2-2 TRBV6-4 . TGTGCCAGCAGTTTAGGGACTAGCGGGGGCGGGGAGCTGTTTTTT CASSLGTSGGGELFF
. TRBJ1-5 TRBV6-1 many TGTGCCAGCAGTCGGATGTATAGCAATCAGCCCCAGCATTTT CASSRMYSNQPQHF
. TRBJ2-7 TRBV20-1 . TGCAGTGCTAGACGGGCTGGCAGGGCCATTGCCGAGCAGTACTTC CSARRAGRAIAEQYF
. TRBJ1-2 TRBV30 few TGTGCCTGGAGTACCTATACCGGGACCTTCTATGGCTACACCTTC CAWSTYTGTFYGYTF
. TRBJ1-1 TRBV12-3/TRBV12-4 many TGTGCCAGCAGTTTCGACGAACAGGGTGATGGTGAAGCTTTCTTT CASSFDEQGDGEAFF
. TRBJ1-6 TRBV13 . TGTGCCAGCAGCTTACGCCGGGACCGCTATAATTCACCCCTCCACTTT CASSLRRDRYNSPLHF
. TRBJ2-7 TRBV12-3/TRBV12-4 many TGTGCCAGCAGTTTAGCGCTGTCCTTCGGGGACGAGCAGTACTTC CASSLALSFGDEQYF
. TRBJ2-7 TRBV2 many TGTGCCAGCAGTGAAACGGGAACCCCCTCCTACGAGCAGTACTTC CASSETGTPSYEQYF
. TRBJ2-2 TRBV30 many TGTGCCTGGAGCCGGACTCTCGGGGAGCTGTTTTTT CAWSRTLGELFF
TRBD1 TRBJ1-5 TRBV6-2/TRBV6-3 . TGTGCCAGCAGACTTAAGAGTGGGACAGGGAATTTGAGCAATCAGCCCCAGCATTTT CASRLKSGTGNLSNQPQHF
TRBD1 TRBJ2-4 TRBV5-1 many TGCGCCAGCAGCCAGGGACAGGGGGGCCCCCAAAACATTCAGTACTTC CASSQGQGGPQNIQYF
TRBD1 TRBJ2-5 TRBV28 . TGTGGGACCCAGAGCAGGGGGCGGGAGACCCAGTACTTC CGTQSRGRETQYF
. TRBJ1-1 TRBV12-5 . TGTGCTAGTGGTTCCTATCCACCTTACACTGAAGCTTTCTTT CASGSYPPYTEAFF
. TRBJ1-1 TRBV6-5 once TGTGCCAGCAGTTACTCGAACCCAGGGGCCATGAACACTGAAGCTTTCTTT CASSYSNPGAMNTEAFF
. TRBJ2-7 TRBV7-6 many TGTGCCAGCAGGCAAGTACGGCAGTTCTCCTACGAGCAGTACTTC CASRQVRQFSYEQYF
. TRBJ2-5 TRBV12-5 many TGTGCTAGTGGTCCCTCCAGGGGGGTGGAGACCCAGTACTTC CASGPSRGVETQYF
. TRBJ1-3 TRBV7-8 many TGTGCCAGCAGCGCCTCGGGGGCCGGAAACACCATATATTTT CASSASGAGNTIYF
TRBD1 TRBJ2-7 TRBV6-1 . TGTGCCAGCAGTCCCGTCGGGACAGGGACCTACGAGCAGTACTTC CASSPVGTGTYEQYF
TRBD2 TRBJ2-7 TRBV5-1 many TGCGCCAGCAGGCGCGGGACTAGCGGCTACGAGCAGTACTTC CASRRGTSGYEQYF
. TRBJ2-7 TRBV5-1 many TGCGCCAGCAGCTCAGGAGACTCCTACGAGCAGTACTTC CASSSGDSYEQYF
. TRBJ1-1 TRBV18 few TGTGCCAGCTCGGCAGGGCAGGGGTCGAACACTGAAGCTTTCTTT CASSAGQGSNTEAFF
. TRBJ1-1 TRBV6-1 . TGTGCCAGCAGTGAAATGGCGGTAACAACTGAAGCTTTCTTT CASSEMAVTTEAFF
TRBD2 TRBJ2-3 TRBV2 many TGTGCCAGCAGGGGGACTAGCGGGAGAACAGATACGCAGTATTTT CASRGTSGRTDTQYF
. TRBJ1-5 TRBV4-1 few TGCGCCAGCAGCCGCGGGACGACGGAACGTCAGCCCCAGCATTTT CASSRGTTERQPQHF
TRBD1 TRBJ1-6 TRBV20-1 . TGCAGTGCTCCAACAGGGGGAAGGAATAATTCACCCCTCCACTTT CSAPTGGRNNSPLHF
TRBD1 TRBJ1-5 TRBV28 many TGTGCCAGCAGCTCCGGGACAGGGCATCAGCCCCAGCATTTT CASSSGTGHQPQHF
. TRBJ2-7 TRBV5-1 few TGCGCCAGCAGTAGTGGCGGGGACTTGTACGAGCAGTACTTC CASSSGGDLYEQYF
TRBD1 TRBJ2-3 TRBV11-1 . TGCGCCAGCAGGGGGGACAGGGTAGTAGGTACGCAGTATTTT CASRGDRVVGTQYF
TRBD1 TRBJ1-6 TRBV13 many TGTGCCAGCAGCTGGACAGGGGGCGTATCCCCCCTCCACTTT CASSWTGGVSPLHF
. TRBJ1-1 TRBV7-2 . TGTGCCAGCAGCTCCTACACAGGACTCCTGCCAGACGCTTTCTTT CASSSYTGLLPDAFF
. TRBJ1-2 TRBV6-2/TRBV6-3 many TGTGCCAGCAGTTACGAGGGCAGGGCTATTTATGGCTACACCTTC CASSYEGRAIYGYTF
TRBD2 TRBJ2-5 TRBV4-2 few TGTGCCAGCAGCCAGGTGCTAGCGGGGGGGCGGGAGACCCAGTACTTC CASSQVLAGGRETQYF